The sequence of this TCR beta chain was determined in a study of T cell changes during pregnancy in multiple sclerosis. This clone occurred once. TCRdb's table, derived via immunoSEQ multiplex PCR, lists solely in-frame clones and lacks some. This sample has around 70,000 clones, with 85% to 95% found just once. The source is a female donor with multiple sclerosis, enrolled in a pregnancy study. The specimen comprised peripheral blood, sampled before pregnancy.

CDR3 DNA sequence: TGTGCCAGCAGCCCCGGGACAGGATTTGAAAAACTGTTTTTT. This sequence encodes CASSPGTGFEKLFF. V is TRBV9 and J is TRBJ1-4; 8 bases map to TRBD1. This CDR3 is 14 amino acids long. The junction had 6 bases not matched to a gene; V was cut back by 4 bases and J by 7 bases. Germline loops: CDR1 SGDLS, CDR2 YYNGEE.